This record covers a single T cell receptor beta chain. This entry comes from a study of tumour-infiltrating T cells in Burkitt lymphoma. Background on the study: Survival, overall and progression-free, tracked with productive clonality.

Germline loops: CDR1 KGHSH, CDR2 LQKENI. J gave up 1 base and V 5 bases, and 3 bases lay outside the gene matches. The CDR3 totals 14 residues. This table comes from immunoSEQ multiplex PCR, and its TCRdb copy is limited to in-frame clones, with some not included. The table lists 7,700 or so clones, about 69% of them singletons. The sequencing sample was made of tumor tissue. The chain has TRBV18 and TRBJ1-1; 8 nucleotides align to TRBD1. The sequence derives from a human donor with diffuse large B-cell lymphoma. The CDR3 nucleotides read TGTGCCAGCTCAGAGGACAGGGCGAACACTGAAGCTTTCTTT. The encoded protein is CASSEDRANTEAFF.